This T cell receptor (beta chain) derives from a study of cytomegalovirus exposure and HLA in healthy donors. Study results and caveats: Across all donors, roughly uniform sequencing depth was an assumption of the presence/absence analyses. In a later analysis, TCR beta V- and J-gene trimming was associated with a missense DCLRE1C variant. At a 0.05 false discovery rate, a later analysis found 18,000 or so TCR beta sequences to be associated with HLA alleles.

This PCR relied on a set of 60 Vbeta primers and 13 Jbeta primers. Sequencing was performed with immunoSEQ multiplex PCR; in TCRdb, only in-frame clones are kept and a portion is missing. The data hold about 82,000 clones, with around four fifths observed a single time. CDR1 and CDR2 from the germline V gene are WNHNN and SYGVQD (reference sequence). The V end lost 3 bases, the J end lost 3 bases, and 5 bases lay between the germline ends. The CDR3 sequence is 13 residues long. Details on this clone: Its antigen is unknown.

Sequenced sample: PBMCs. The V and J genes are TRBV10-1 and TRBJ2-2; D possibly corresponds to TRBD1 (5 bases). This receptor was taken from a woman aged 50 to 65 in good health and CMV-seropositive. The chain's CDR3 is CASSDRDTGELFF. CDR3 nucleotides: TGCGCCAGCAGTGACAGGGACACCGGGGAGCTGTTTTTT.